One and the same sample provided the 21 T cell receptor beta chains below, sequenced in a study of T cells after somatic rescue of genetic block (dated by TCRdb to about 2020). Receptors were amplified or captured by the immunoSEQ multiplex PCR assay. In its TCRdb copy, this immuneACCESS table keeps in-frame sequences only and misses some clones. Where compared with another copy, unresolved V genes explain less than half of these, and the others have no known cause. For this sample the table gives 80,000 to 100,000 clones, of which 70% to 90% were detected only once. Of the sample, about 1.5% falls within the top ten clones. The specimen was peripheral blood mononuclear cells (PBMCs). All receptors derive from a woman aged 18-35 years.

The J gene is TRBJ2-2, the V gene TRBV7-3, with a tentative D call TRBD2 (5 bases). The CDR3 loop spans 15 amino acids. Germline CDR1 is SGHTA and CDR2 is FQGTGA. Trimming pared 6 bases from V and 3 bases from J, leaving 14 bases between. The CDR3 loop reads CASRRRRTDTGELFF. The CDR3 coding sequence is TGTGCCAGCAGGAGACGGAGGACGGACACCGGGGAGCTGTTTTTT.

The rearrangement joins TRBV5-1 to TRBJ2-1, with TRBD2 identical over 8 bases. V dropped 4 bases and J dropped 6; count of bases not matched to a gene: 15. The CDR3 runs to 17 residues. Germline-derived CDR1 and CDR2 are SGHRS and YFSETQ. The CDR3 nucleotides are TGCGCCAGCAGCATGCAAAGGGGGACTAGTGGGGCCAATGAGCAGTTCTTC. Its protein is CASSMQRGTSGANEQFF.

This clone was observed a few times. The chain links TRBV18 to TRBJ2-3; 14 bases fit TRBD2. Germline CDR1 is KGHSH and CDR2 is LQKENI. Trimming took 4 bases from V and 4 from J; bases not matched to a gene: 4. CDR3 length: 16 amino acids. In DNA, the CDR3 is TGTGCCAGCTCACTGGGGACTAGCGGGAGCGCAGATACGCAGTATTTT. Its protein is CASSLGTSGSADTQYF.

CDR3 sequence reads: CSVRDANTEAFF. DNA of the CDR3: TGCAGCGTCCGGGACGCCAACACTGAAGCTTTCTTT. The V call is TRBV29-1, the J call TRBJ1-1, with TRBD1 as a possible D gene (5 bases). The CDR3 extends over 12 amino acids. Germline-derived CDR1 and CDR2 are SQVTM and ANQGSEA. V was trimmed by 6 bases and J by 2 bases, leaving 10 bases between them. The variable domain in full, with the rest retrieved from reference TRBV29-1 and TRBJ1-1, is SAVISQKPSRDICQRGTSLTIQCQVDSQVTMMFWYRQQPGQSLTLIATANQGSEATYESGFVIDKFPISRPNLTFSTLTVSNMSPEDSSIYLCSVRDANTEAFFGQGTRLTVV.

This clone was counted once. V usage is TRBV30 and J usage is TRBJ1-1, with D uncertain. The V and J ends lost 4 bases and 1 base respectively, with 7 bases between them. In germline, CDR1 is GTSNPN, CDR2 SVGIG (reference sequence). This CDR3 is built from 12 residues. The CDR3 DNA sequence: TGTGCCTGGATCCTAAAGAACACTGAAGCTTTCTTT. Translating gives CAWILKNTEAFF.

V is TRBV19 and J is TRBJ2-7; D not certain. V was shortened by 5 bases and J by 0 bases, with 5 bases between the two germline ends. CDR1 LNHDA and CDR2 SQIVND come from the germline V gene (reference sequence). The CDR3 loop spans 12 amino acids. The CDR3 nucleotides read TGTGCCAGTAGTCTTCCCTCCTACGAGCAGTACTTC. Protein product: CASSLPSYEQYF.

This rearrangement joins TRBV18 to TRBJ2-5; tentatively, D is TRBD2 (6 bases). This CDR3 has 15 residues. The V and J ends lost 3 bases and 4 bases respectively, with 15 bases between them. The germline V gene encodes CDR1 KGHSH and CDR2 LQKENI. CDR3 DNA sequence: TGTGCCAGCTCACCGCAGCTCGGGGGTTCAGAGACCCAGTACTTC. As protein: CASSPQLGGSETQYF.

V is TRBV7-6 and J is TRBJ2-2, with D perhaps assigned TRBD1 or TRBD2 (5 bases each). CDR3 length: 16 amino acids. The V end was cut by 5 bases, the J end by 0 bases, with 13 bases between. CDR1 is SGHVS and CDR2 is FNYEAQ in the germline V gene. In DNA, the CDR3 is TGTGCCAGCAGCCCTCGTGGGGACGCGAACACCGGGGAGCTGTTTTTT. This sequence encodes CASSPRGDANTGELFF.

The V and J genes are TRBV6-4 and TRBJ2-3; 10 positions match TRBD1. The V and J ends lost 9 bases and 4 bases, in that order; junction bases with no gene match: 4. This CDR3 comprises 13 residues. CDR1 is MRHNA and CDR2 is SNTAGT in the germline V gene. CDR3 residues: CARRQGAPDTQYF. The CDR3 bases are TGTGCCAGACGACAGGGGGCCCCAGATACGCAGTATTTT.

This rearrangement joins TRBV11-2 to TRBJ2-5; 10 nucleotides line up with TRBD1. Germline CDR1 is SGHAT and CDR2 is FQNNGV. The J segment lost 5 bases and the V segment lost 5 bases, leaving 8 bases of the junction unmatched. The CDR3 runs to 15 residues. In DNA, the CDR3 is TGTGCCAGCAGCGCGCGGGACAGGGGCCCGGAGACCCAGTACTTC. Protein: CASSARDRGPETQYF. Full variable domain (remainder filled in from reference TRBV11-2 and TRBJ2-5): EAGVAQSPRYKIIEKRQSVAFWCNPISGHATLYWYQQILGQGPKLLIQFQNNGVVDDSQLPKDRFSAERLKGVDSTLKIQPAKLEDSAVYLCASSARDRGPETQYFGPGTRLLVL.

The V gene is TRBV6-6, the J gene TRBJ2-1; 9 bases are a match to TRBD2. This CDR3 has 15 amino acids. Germline loops: CDR1 MNHNY, CDR2 SVGAGI (reference sequence). Trimming at V came to 6 bases and at J to 4 bases, leaving 7 bases not matched to a gene. CDR3 region: CASRTSGANYNEQFF. CDR3 bases: TGTGCCAGCAGGACTAGCGGAGCTAATTACAATGAGCAGTTCTTC.

The chain recombines TRBV5-1 with TRBJ2-5; 11 bases are shared with TRBD2. The ends lost 4 bases at V and 2 bases at J; junction bases unmatched: 10. Germline assignment: CDR1 SGHRS and CDR2 YFSETQ. The CDR3 is 17 amino acids. In DNA form, the CDR3 reads TGCGCCAGCAGCGGGGGAGGTGGGACTAGCGGACAAGAGACCCAGTACTTC. It yields the protein CASSGGGGTSGQETQYF.

The rearrangement links TRBV30 to TRBJ2-6; D is ambiguous. V was shortened by 2 bases and J by 1 base, with 9 bases between the two germline ends. The germline V gene encodes CDR1 GTSNPN and CDR2 SVGIG (reference sequence). The CDR3 extends over 15 amino acids. This CDR3 is CAWSFDRSGANVLTF. CDR3 DNA: TGTGCCTGGAGTTTTGACCGATCTGGGGCCAACGTCCTGACTTTC.

This clone was observed a few times. This chain connects TRBV7-2 to TRBJ2-7, with D perhaps being TRBD1 or TRBD2 (6 bases each). CDR3 length equals 14 residues. Trimming removed 3 bases from V and 2 bases from J, with 11 bases in between. Germline loops: CDR1 SGHTA, CDR2 FQGNSA. CDR3 in DNA: TGTGCCAGCAGCTTCGGGGGCACTCCCTACGAGCAGTACTTC. Encoded protein: CASSFGGTPYEQYF.

The rearrangement joins TRBV18 to TRBJ1-5; D remains ambiguous. The CDR3 spans 13 residues. Germline values: CDR1 KGHSH, CDR2 LQKENI. The V end was cut by 2 bases, the J end by 7 bases, with 9 bases between. The chain's CDR3 is CASSPWAKQPQHF. The CDR3 DNA is TGTGCCAGCTCACCATGGGCAAAACAGCCCCAGCATTTT.

This CDR3 reads CASSLFSNQPQHF. CDR3 in DNA: TGTGCCAGCAGTTTATTTAGTAATCAGCCCCAGCATTTT. This chain joins TRBV27 and TRBJ1-5; no definite D call. Germline CDR1 is MNHEY and CDR2 is SMNVEV (reference sequence). V lost 1 base, J lost 4 bases, and 5 bases lay in between. The CDR3 covers 13 residues.

The rearrangement links TRBV7-9 to TRBJ2-3; D gene ambiguous. The CDR3 is 15 residues long. Trimming stripped 5 bases from V and 4 bases from J, with 16 bases between. Germline CDR1 SEHNR, CDR2 FQNEAQ (reference sequence). CDR3 sequence (DNA): TGTGCCAGCAGCCCCCTGTGGAGTAGGGCAGATACGCAGTATTTT. Translated, it gives CASSPLWSRADTQYF. The full variable domain, in which reference TRBV7-9 and TRBJ2-3 provide the parts outside the CDR3, is DTGVSQNPRHKITKRGQNVTFRCDPISEHNRLYWYRQTLGQGPEFLTYFQNEAQLEKSRLLSDRFSAERPKGSFSTLEIQRTEQGDSAMYLCASSPLWSRADTQYFGPGTRLTVL.

The chain has TRBV6-1 and TRBJ2-5; tentatively, D is TRBD1 (5 bases). V was trimmed by 5 bases and J by 4 bases, leaving 8 bases between them. CDR1 MNHNS and CDR2 SASEGT come from the germline V gene. This CDR3 is 12 amino acids long. CDR3 protein: CASSIQGETQYF. The CDR3 DNA is TGTGCCAGCAGTATCCAGGGAGAGACCCAGTACTTC.

The chain joins TRBV10-3 to TRBJ2-5; no definite D call. Deletions cut 3 bases from V and 5 bases from J, with 13 bases between. There are 14 residues in the CDR3. Germline CDR1 reads ENHRY; CDR2 reads SYGVKD. In DNA, the CDR3 is TGTGCCATCAGTGACCGGAATAGCTATGAGACCCAGTACTTC. This codes for CAISDRNSYETQYF.

The V and J genes are TRBV27 and TRBJ1-1; D is unclear. Trimming took 3 bases from V and 1 from J, leaving 9 bases between them. In germline, CDR1 is MNHEY, CDR2 SMNVEV (reference sequence). There are 14 residues in the CDR3. In DNA form, the CDR3 reads TGTGCCAGCAGTTTTTACAGCTCGAACACTGAAGCTTTCTTT. Translating it yields CASSFYSSNTEAFF.

The chain employs TRBV29-1 and TRBJ2-1; D is undetermined. The CDR3 contains 13 residues. V gave up 2 bases and J gave up 6 bases, with 11 bases separating them. Germline V CDR1 and CDR2: SQVTM, ANQGSEA. The CDR3 is CSVEISLLNEQFF. The CDR3 bases are TGCAGCGTTGAAATCAGCCTGCTCAATGAGCAGTTCTTC.